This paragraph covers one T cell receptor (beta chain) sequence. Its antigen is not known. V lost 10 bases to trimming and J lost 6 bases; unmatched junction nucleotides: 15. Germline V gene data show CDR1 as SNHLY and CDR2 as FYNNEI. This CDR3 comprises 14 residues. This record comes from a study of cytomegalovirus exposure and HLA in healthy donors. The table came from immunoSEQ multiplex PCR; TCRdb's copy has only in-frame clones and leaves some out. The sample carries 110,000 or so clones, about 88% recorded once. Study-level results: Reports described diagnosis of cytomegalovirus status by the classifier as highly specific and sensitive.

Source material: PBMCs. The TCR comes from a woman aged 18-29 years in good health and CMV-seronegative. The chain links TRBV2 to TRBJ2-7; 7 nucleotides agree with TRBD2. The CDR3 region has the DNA TGTGCCACGCGGACTGAAGCGGGAAAGAGCGAGCAGTACTTC. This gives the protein CATRTEAGKSEQYF. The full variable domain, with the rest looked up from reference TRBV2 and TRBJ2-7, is EPEVTQTPSHQVTQMGQEVILRCVPISNHLYFYWYRQILGQKVEFLVSFYNNEISEKSEIFDDQFSVERPDGSNFTLKIRSTKLEDSAMYFCATRTEAGKSEQYFGPGTRLTVT.